These 2 T cell receptor beta chains share one sample of origin, sequenced in a study of post-analysis software for immune sequencing data. Unique molecular identifiers were carried by the TCR beta cDNA libraries. TCRdb itself ran the PCR reads through MiXCR, one entry per CDR3 protein. The sample lists some 500,000 distinct CDR3 sequences, around 40% occurring once. Study-wide results and limits: Patients carried several TRBV segments more frequently than controls did, and TRBV5-6, TRBV5-1 and TRBV20-1 were among them.

Their recognized antigens are unknown. Sequencing used blood. These receptors were obtained from a girl between 10 and 17 years old with multiple sclerosis.

This clonotype was picked up a small number of times. The J gene is TRBJ2-3, the V gene TRBV20-1, with 8 bases aligning to TRBD2. In germline, CDR1 is DFQATT, CDR2 SNEGSKA (reference sequence). V lost 6 bases to trimming and J lost 1 base; unmatched junction nucleotides: 12. This CDR3 has 16 amino acids. This chain's CDR3 is CSAASRAGGRTDTQYF. The CDR3 region has the DNA TGCAGTGCCGCCTCCCGGGCGGGAGGACGCACAGATACGCAGTATTTT.

This clonotype came up a few times. The rearrangement joins TRBV28 to TRBJ2-1, with 9 bases matching TRBD2. The length of the CDR3 is 15 residues. With V trimmed by 6 bases and J by 7 bases, 10 bases remained unmatched. The germline CDR1 and CDR2 sequences are MDHEN and SYDVKM. In DNA, the CDR3 is TGTGCCAGCAGGATGACCGGGACTAGCACGAATGAGCAGTTCTTC. Translation gives CASRMTGTSTNEQFF.